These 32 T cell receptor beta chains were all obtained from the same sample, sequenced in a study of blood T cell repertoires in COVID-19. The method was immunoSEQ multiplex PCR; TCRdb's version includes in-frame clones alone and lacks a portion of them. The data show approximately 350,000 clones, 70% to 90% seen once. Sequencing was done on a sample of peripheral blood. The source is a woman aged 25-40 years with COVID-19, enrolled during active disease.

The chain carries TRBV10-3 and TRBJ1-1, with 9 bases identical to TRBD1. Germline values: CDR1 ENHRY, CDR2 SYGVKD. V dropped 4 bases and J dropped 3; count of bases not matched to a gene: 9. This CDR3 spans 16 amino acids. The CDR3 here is CAISGKKQGADTEAFF. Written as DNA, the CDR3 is TGTGCCATCAGTGGGAAAAAACAGGGGGCGGACACTGAAGCTTTCTTT.

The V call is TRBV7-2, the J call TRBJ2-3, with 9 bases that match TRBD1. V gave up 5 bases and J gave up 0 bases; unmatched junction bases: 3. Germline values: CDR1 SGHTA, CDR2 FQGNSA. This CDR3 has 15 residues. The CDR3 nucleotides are TGTGCCAGCAGCAGGGACAGGGATAGCACAGATACGCAGTATTTT. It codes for CASSRDRDSTDTQYF.

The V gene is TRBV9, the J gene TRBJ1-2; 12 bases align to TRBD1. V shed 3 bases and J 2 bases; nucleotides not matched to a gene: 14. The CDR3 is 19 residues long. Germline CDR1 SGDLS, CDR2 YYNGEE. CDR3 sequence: CASSGTGTGGLYTNYGYTF. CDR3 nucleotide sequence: TGTGCCAGCAGCGGTACCGGGACAGGGGGCCTATACACGAACTATGGCTACACCTTC.

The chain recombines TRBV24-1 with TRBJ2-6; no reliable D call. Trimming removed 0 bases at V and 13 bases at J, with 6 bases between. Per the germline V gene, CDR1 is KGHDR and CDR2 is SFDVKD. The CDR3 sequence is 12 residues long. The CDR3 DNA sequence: TGTGCCACCAGTGATTTGGGCAGGGTCCTGACTTTC. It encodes CATSDLGRVLTF.

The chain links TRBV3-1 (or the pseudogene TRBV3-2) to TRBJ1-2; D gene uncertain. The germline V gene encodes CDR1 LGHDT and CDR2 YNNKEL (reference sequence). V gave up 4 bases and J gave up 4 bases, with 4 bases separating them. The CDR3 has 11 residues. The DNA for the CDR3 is TGTGCCAGCAGCCCGGTCTATGGCTACACCTTC. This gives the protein CASSPVYGYTF.

Here the CDR3 DNA reads TGTGCCAGCAGTCCCCTAAGTGCGAACACTGAAGCTTTCTTT. Translating gives CASSPLSANTEAFF. The chain couples TRBV27 to TRBJ1-1; D gene unclear. The V end lost 5 bases, the J end lost 1 base, and 11 bases lay between the germline ends. This CDR3 region has 14 residues. CDR1 MNHEY and CDR2 SMNVEV come from the germline V gene (reference sequence).

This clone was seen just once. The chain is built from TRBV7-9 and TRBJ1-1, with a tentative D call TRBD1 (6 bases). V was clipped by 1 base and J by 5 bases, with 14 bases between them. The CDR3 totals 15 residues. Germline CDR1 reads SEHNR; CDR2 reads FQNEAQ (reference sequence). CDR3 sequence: CASSLDRAPWTEAFF. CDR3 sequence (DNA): TGTGCCAGCAGCTTAGACAGGGCCCCGTGGACTGAAGCTTTCTTT.

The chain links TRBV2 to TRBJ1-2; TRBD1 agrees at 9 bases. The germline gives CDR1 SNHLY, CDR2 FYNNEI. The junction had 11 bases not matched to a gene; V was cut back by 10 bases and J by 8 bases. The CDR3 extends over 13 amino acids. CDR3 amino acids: CATRAGTGNGYTF. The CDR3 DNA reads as TGTGCCACCCGAGCCGGGACAGGGAACGGCTACACCTTC.

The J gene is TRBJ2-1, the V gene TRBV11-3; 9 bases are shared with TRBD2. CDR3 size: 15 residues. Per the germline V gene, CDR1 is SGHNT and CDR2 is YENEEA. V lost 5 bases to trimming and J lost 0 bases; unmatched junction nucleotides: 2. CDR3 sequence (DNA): TGTGCCAGCAGCCCGACTAGCGGCTCCTACAATGAGCAGTTCTTC. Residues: CASSPTSGSYNEQFF.

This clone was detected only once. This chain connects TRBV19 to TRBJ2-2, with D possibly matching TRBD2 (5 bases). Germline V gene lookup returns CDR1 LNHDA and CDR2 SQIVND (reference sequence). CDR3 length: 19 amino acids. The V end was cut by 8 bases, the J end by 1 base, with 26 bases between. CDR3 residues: CASERPSPPHLQNTGELFF. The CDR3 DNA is TGTGCCAGTGAGCGCCCTAGCCCCCCCCACCTACAGAACACCGGGGAGCTGTTTTTT.

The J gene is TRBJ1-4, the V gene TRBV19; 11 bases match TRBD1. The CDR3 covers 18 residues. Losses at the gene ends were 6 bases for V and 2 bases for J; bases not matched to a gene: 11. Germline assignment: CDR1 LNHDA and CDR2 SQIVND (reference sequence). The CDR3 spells CASSPWTGGHITNEKLFF. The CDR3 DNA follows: TGTGCCAGTAGCCCCTGGACAGGGGGCCATATTACTAATGAAAAACTGTTTTTT.

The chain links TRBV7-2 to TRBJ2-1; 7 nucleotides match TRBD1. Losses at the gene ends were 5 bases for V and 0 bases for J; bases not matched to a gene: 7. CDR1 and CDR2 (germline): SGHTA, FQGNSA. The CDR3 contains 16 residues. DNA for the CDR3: TGTGCCAGCAGCGATCTGACAGGGAGCTCCTACAATGAGCAGTTCTTC. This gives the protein CASSDLTGSSYNEQFF.

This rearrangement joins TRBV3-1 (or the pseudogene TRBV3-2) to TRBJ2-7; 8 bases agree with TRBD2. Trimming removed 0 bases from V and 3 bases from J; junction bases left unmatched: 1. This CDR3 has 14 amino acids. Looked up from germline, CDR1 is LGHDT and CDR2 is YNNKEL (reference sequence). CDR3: CASSQDLAGYEQYF. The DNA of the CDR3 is TGTGCCAGCAGCCAAGATCTAGCGGGCTACGAGCAGTACTTC.

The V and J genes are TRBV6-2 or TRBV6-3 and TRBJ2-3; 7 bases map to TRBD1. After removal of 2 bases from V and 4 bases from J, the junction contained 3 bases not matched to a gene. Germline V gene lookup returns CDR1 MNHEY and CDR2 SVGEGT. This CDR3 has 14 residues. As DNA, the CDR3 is TGTGCCAGCAGTTACGACAGGGAGTCAGATACGCAGTATTTT. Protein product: CASSYDRESDTQYF.

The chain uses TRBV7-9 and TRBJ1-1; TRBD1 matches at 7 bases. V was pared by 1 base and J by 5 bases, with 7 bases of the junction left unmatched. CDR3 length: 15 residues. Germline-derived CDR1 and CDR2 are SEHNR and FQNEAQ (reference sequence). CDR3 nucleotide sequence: TGTGCCAGCAGCTTAGTAGGGGGCGGGCAGACTGAAGCTTTCTTT. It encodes CASSLVGGGQTEAFF.

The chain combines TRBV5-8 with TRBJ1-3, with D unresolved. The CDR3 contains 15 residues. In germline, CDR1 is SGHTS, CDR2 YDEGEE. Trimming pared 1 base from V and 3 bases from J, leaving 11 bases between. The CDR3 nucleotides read TGTGCCAGCAGCTTGTTAGTTTCTATTGGAAACACCATATATTTT. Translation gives CASSLLVSIGNTIYF.

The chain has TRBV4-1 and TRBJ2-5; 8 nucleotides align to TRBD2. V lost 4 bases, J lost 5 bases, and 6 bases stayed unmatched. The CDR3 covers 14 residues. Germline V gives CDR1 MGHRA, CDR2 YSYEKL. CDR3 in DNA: TGCGCCAGCAGCCTGCGGGGGGTGGGGGAGACCCAGTACTTC. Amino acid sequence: CASSLRGVGETQYF.

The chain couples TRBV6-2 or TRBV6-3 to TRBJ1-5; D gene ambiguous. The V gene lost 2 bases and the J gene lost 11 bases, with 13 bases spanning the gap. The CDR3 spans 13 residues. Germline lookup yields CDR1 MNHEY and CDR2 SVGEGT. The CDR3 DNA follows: TGTGCCAGCAGTTACCCCGCCCCGGGTGCCCAGCATTTT. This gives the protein CASSYPAPGAQHF.

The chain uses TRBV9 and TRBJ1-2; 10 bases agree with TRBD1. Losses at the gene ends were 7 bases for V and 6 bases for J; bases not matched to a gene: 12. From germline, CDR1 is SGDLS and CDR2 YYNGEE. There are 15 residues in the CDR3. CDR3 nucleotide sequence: TGTGCCAGCGCGGACCAGGGACAGGGGACTCATGGCTACACCTTC. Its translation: CASADQGQGTHGYTF.

As DNA, the CDR3 is TGTGCCAGCTCACCGGGCAGGGTTCGTTTGGATACGCAGTATTTT. Translation gives CASSPGRVRLDTQYF. The chain has TRBV18 and TRBJ2-3, with a weak D call TRBD1 (5 bases). Trimming took off 3 bases at V and 6 bases at J, with 16 bases between the two ends. The CDR3 contains 15 residues. Germline loops: CDR1 KGHSH, CDR2 LQKENI.

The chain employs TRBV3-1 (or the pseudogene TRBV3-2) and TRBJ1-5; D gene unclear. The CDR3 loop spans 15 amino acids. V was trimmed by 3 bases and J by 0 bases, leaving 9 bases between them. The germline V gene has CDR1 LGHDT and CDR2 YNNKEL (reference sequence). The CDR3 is CASSQSLNSNQPQHF. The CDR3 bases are TGTGCCAGCAGCCAGTCTCTTAATAGCAATCAGCCCCAGCATTTT.

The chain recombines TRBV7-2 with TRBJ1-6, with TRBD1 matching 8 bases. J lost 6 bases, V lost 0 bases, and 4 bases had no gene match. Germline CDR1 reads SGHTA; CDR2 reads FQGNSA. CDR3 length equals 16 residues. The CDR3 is CASSLASTGGNSPLHF. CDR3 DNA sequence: TGTGCCAGCAGCTTAGCCTCAACAGGGGGTAATTCACCCCTCCACTTT.

The CDR3 here is CASSEGGMNIQYF. The CDR3 DNA is TGTGCCAGCAGTGAGGGGGGGATGAACATTCAGTACTTC. The chain employs TRBV6-1 and TRBJ2-4; 7 bases agree with TRBD2. Trimming at V came to 3 bases and at J to 7 bases, leaving 3 bases not matched to a gene. There are 13 residues in the CDR3. Germline V gene lookup returns CDR1 MNHNS and CDR2 SASEGT.

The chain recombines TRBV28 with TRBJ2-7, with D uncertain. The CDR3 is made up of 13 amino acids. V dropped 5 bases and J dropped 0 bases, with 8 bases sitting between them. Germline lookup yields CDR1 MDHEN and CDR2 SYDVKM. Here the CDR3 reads CASSPLSSYEQYF. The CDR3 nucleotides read TGTGCCAGCAGTCCCCTGAGCTCCTACGAGCAGTACTTC.

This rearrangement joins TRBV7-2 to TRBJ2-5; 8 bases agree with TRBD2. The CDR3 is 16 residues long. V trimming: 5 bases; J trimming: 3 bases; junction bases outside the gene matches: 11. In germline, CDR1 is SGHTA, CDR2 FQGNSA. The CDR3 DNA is TGTGCCAGCAGCCCCCGTGGGCGGGGGGAGGAAGAGACCCAGTACTTC. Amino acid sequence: CASSPRGRGEEETQYF.

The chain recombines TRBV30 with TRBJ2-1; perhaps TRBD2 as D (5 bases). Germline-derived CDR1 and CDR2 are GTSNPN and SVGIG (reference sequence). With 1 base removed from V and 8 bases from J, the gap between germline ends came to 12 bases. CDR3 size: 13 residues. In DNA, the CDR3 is TGTGCCTGGAGTGGGACTGTGATGTATGAGCAGTTCTTC. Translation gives CAWSGTVMYEQFF.

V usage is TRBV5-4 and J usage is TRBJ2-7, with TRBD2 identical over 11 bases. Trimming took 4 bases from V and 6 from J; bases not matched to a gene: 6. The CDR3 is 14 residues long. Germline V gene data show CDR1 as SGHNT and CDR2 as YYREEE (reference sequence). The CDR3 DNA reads TGTGCCAGCAGCCCGGGACTAGCGGAAGGCGAGCAGTACTTC. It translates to CASSPGLAEGEQYF.

The CDR3: CASAVKGAGGYTF. CDR3 bases: TGTGCCAGCGCTGTTAAGGGTGCGGGTGGCTACACCTTC. The J gene is TRBJ1-2, the V gene TRBV7-2; D is unclear. Trimming took off 8 bases at V and 7 bases at J, with 17 bases between the two ends. The CDR3 extends over 13 amino acids. Per the germline V gene, CDR1 is SGHTA and CDR2 is FQGNSA.

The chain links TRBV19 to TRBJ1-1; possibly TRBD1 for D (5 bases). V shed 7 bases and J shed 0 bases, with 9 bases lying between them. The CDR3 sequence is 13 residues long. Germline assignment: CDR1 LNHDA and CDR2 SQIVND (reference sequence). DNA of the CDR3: TGTGCCAGTATGGACACTATGAACACTGAAGCTTTCTTT. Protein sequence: CASMDTMNTEAFF.

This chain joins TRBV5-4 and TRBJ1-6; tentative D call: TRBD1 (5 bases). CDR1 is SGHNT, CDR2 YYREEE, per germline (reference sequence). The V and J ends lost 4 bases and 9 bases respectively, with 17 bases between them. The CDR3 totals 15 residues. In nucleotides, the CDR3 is TGTGCCAGCAGCCGGGAGACGGACATGCGTTCACCCCTCCACTTT. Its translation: CASSRETDMRSPLHF.

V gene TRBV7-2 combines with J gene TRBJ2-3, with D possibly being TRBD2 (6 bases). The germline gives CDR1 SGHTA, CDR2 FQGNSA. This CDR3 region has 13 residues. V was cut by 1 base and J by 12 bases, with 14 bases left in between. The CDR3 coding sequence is TGTGCCAGCAGCTTAGAGGGACTTGCGAGACAGTATTTT. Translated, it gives CASSLEGLARQYF.

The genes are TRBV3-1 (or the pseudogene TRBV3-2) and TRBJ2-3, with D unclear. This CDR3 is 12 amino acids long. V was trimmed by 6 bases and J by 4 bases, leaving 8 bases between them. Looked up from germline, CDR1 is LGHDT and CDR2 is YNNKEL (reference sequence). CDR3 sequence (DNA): TGTGCCAGCAGTCGCAGATCAGATACGCAGTATTTT. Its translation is CASSRRSDTQYF.